This T cell receptor beta chain was obtained from a study of technical replicates of blood from a few donors. Profiling relied on immunoSEQ multiplex PCR, and the TCRdb table lists in-frame clones only, not all of them. The sample lists tens of thousands of clones; 90% to 96% were seen once. V was trimmed by 2 bases and J by 1 base, leaving 8 bases between them. The CDR3 length is 14 residues. The V gene's germline CDR1 is MNHEY and CDR2 SMNVEV (reference sequence). This clonotype was sampled from a human donor in good health. The chain links TRBV27 to TRBJ1-2, with D perhaps matching TRBD1 (5 bases). Source material: T cells isolated from PBMCs. The CDR3 DNA sequence: TGTGCCAGCAGTTTAACACAGGATAACTATGGCTACACCTTC. Its translation is CASSLTQDNYGYTF.